These 31 T cell receptor beta chains were all obtained from the same sample, sequenced in a study of blood T cells in healthy people across ages. It was with a sample-barcoded 5' primer and a J-beta primer mix that a second PCR of roughly 7 to 12 cycles was run. TCRdb reanalysed the 5' RACE reads using MiXCR and keeps one entry per CDR3 protein. The sample contains 600,000 to 650,000 distinct CDR3 sequences, approximately 59% of which appear only once. The sequenced sample was blood. The receptors were gathered from a man aged 55 to 69 in good health.

In its sample, this clonotype was seen a few times. The chain links TRBV15 to TRBJ1-1, with D possibly being TRBD1 (5 bases). The CDR3 is made up of 14 amino acids. CDR1 LNHNV and CDR2 YYDKDF come from the germline V gene (reference sequence). With 1 base removed from V and 0 bases from J, the gap between germline ends came to 6 bases. The CDR3 DNA sequence: TGTGCCACCAGCAGAGCGGGACTGAACACTGAAGCTTTCTTT. The encoded protein is CATSRAGLNTEAFF.

The rearrangement joins TRBV3-1 to TRBJ2-5; D is ambiguous. Trimming cost V 0 bases and J 3 bases, with 8 bases left between them. The CDR3 runs 14 residues. Germline V gene lookup returns CDR1 LGHDT and CDR2 YNNKEL (reference sequence). CDR3 region: CASSQDVAKETQYF. The CDR3, as DNA: TGTGCCAGCAGCCAAGATGTCGCAAAAGAGACCCAGTACTTC.

The V call is TRBV25-1, the J call TRBJ1-6, with D perhaps TRBD1 (6 bases). The CDR3 is 15 amino acids. CDR1 is MGHDK and CDR2 is SYGVNS in the germline V gene. V dropped 1 base and J dropped 7 bases, with 11 bases sitting between them. Here the CDR3 DNA reads TGTGCCAGCAGTGAATCTCAGGGGCTGAATTCACCCCTCCACTTT. This gives the protein CASSESQGLNSPLHF.

The CDR3 loop is CASSTPRDTSNYGYTF. CDR3 coding DNA: TGTGCCAGTTCCACGCCCCGGGACACCAGTAACTATGGCTACACCTTC. The V gene is TRBV21-1, the J gene TRBJ1-2; the table assigns TRBD1, which was not confirmed against the DNA. TRBV21-1 is a documented pseudogene. The CDR3 consists of 16 residues.

The chain links TRBV7-9 to TRBJ2-6, with TRBD1 identical over 7 bases. The CDR3 has 19 residues. The V segment lost 6 bases and the J segment 0 bases; nucleotides outside the gene matches: 14. CDR1 and CDR2 (germline): SEHNR, FQNEAQ (reference sequence). CDR3 residues: CASRSPGTALISGANVLTF. CDR3 in DNA: TGTGCCAGCAGGTCCCCCGGGACAGCCCTTATCTCTGGGGCCAACGTCCTGACTTTC. The full variable domain, rest sourced from reference TRBV7-9 and TRBJ2-6, is DTGVSQNPRHKITKRGQNVTFRCDPISEHNRLYWYRQTLGQGPEFLTYFQNEAQLEKSRLLSDRFSAERPKGSFSTLEIQRTEQGDSAMYLCASRSPGTALISGANVLTFGAGSRLTVL.

This clonotype was observed a few times. This chain links TRBV4-2 with TRBJ1-1; tentatively, D is TRBD1 (5 bases). V was cut by 1 base and J by 3 bases, with 12 bases left in between. Per germline, CDR1 LGHNA and CDR2 YNFKEQ. The CDR3 extends over 15 amino acids. The CDR3 is CASSQATAGDTEAFF. Here the CDR3 DNA reads TGTGCCAGCAGCCAAGCGACGGCGGGGGACACTGAAGCTTTCTTT.

This clonotype was observed at least ten times. This may be a read error: a much more frequent sequence differs by one nucleotide. The CDR3 bases are TGTGCCAGCAGCCCACTGAGGGGCGGGGGCCGCTACAATGAGCAGTTCTTC. Protein sequence: CASSPLRGGGRYNEQFF. The rearrangement links TRBV11-2 to TRBJ2-1, with D possibly being TRBD2 (7 bases). Germline CDR1 and CDR2: SGHAT and FQNNGV. CDR3 length: 17 residues. Between the trimmed V and J ends, which lost 5 bases and 3 bases, there was a span of 20 bases.

This chain connects TRBV6-5 to TRBJ1-1; 9 bases match TRBD1. The ends lost 5 bases at V and 8 bases at J; junction bases unmatched: 9. There are 14 residues in the CDR3. The V gene's germline CDR1 is MNHEY and CDR2 SVGAGI. The CDR3 loop is CASSQPTGGEEAFF. The CDR3 nucleotides read TGTGCCAGCAGTCAACCCACAGGGGGCGAGGAAGCTTTCTTT.

The genes are TRBV11-2 and TRBJ2-5, with D perhaps matching TRBD1 or TRBD2 (5 bases each). TRBJ2-7 matches the DNA end more closely, so the J call is doubtful. Germline assignment: CDR1 SGHAT and CDR2 FQNNGV. This CDR3 spans 15 amino acids. CDR3 sequence (DNA): TGTGCCAGCAGCCGCCGGGACGGGTCCTTCAGCGAGCAGTACTTC. Residues: CASSRRDGSFSEQYF.

The V call is TRBV25-1, the J call TRBJ1-3, with 7 bases aligning to TRBD1. Trimming removed 6 bases from V and 8 bases from J; junction bases left unmatched: 7. The CDR3 length is 13 residues. CDR1 and CDR2 (germline): MGHDK, SYGVNS. CDR3 in amino acids: CASSVPGGDTIYF. CDR3 DNA sequence: TGTGCCAGCAGCGTACCAGGGGGGGACACCATATATTTT.

This clonotype was seen repeatedly, ten times or more. The chain uses TRBV15 and TRBJ1-2; TRBD1 matches at 7 bases. The CDR3 length is 12 residues. The trim removed 3 bases at V and 8 bases at J, leaving 3 bases unmatched. Germline V gene lookup returns CDR1 LNHNV and CDR2 YYDKDF (reference sequence). This chain's CDR3 is CATSRDRTGYTF. In DNA form, the CDR3 reads TGTGCCACCAGCAGGGACAGGACGGGCTACACCTTC. The full variable domain, in which reference TRBV15 and TRBJ1-2 provide the parts outside the CDR3, is DAMVIQNPRYQVTQFGKPVTLSCSQTLNHNVMYWYQQKSSQAPKLLFHYYDKDFNNEADTPDNFQSRRPNTSFCFLDIRSPGLGDTAMYLCATSRDRTGYTFGSGTRLTVV.

The sample holds one count of this clonotype. The rearrangement joins TRBV6-5 to TRBJ2-1; TRBD2 aligns across 7 bases. This CDR3 is 15 amino acids long. The germline CDR1 and CDR2 sequences are MNHEY and SVGAGI. V shed 5 bases and J 5 bases; nucleotides not matched to a gene: 9. The DNA for the CDR3 is TGTGCCAGCAGTCCACTGCGGGGGACCCACAATGAGCAGTTCTTC. Translated: CASSPLRGTHNEQFF.

As for this clonotype: Sequence at one end of the junction differs from germline and may be a read error. The V and J genes are TRBV2 and TRBJ2-1; 7 bases agree with TRBD2. This CDR3 is built from 13 residues. Germline V gene data show CDR1 as SNHLY and CDR2 as FYNNEI. The CDR3 region is CATAAGPRNGQFF. In DNA form, the CDR3 reads TGTGCCACGGCAGCGGGGCCAAGGAATGGGCAGTTCTTC.

This chain links TRBV10-1 with TRBJ2-7, with 8 bases that match TRBD2. Germline CDR1 WNHNN, CDR2 SYGVQD (reference sequence). The V segment lost 5 bases and the J segment 10 bases; nucleotides outside the gene matches: 10. CDR3 length: 13 residues. CDR3 in amino acids: CASSKAGEPSQYF. The CDR3 nucleotides are TGCGCCAGCAGTAAAGCGGGGGAGCCATCCCAGTACTTC.

This clonotype was observed a handful of times. This chain links TRBV29-1 with TRBJ2-7; 9 nucleotides match TRBD2. The V gene's germline CDR1 is SQVTM and CDR2 ANQGSEA. J was trimmed by 3 bases and V by 7 bases; bases with no gene match: 7. The CDR3 spans 13 residues. CDR3 protein: CSAQTSGIYEQYF. The CDR3 coding sequence is TGCAGCGCCCAGACTAGCGGTATCTACGAGCAGTACTTC.

The rearrangement links TRBV9 to TRBJ2-1, with 10 bases matching TRBD2. The CDR3 is 15 amino acids. Germline trimming cut 3 bases from V and 9 bases from J; bases unmatched to any gene: 9. Germline V gene sequence: CDR1 SGDLS, CDR2 YYNGEE. Here the CDR3 reads CASSALLAGVVEQFF. CDR3 coding DNA: TGTGCCAGCAGCGCCTTGCTAGCGGGGGTCGTTGAGCAGTTCTTC.

Only a few counts were recorded for this clonotype. The rearrangement joins TRBV4-2 to TRBJ1-2; TRBD1 matches at 10 bases. CDR1 and CDR2 (germline): LGHNA, YNFKEQ. CDR3 length: 14 residues. The junction had 3 bases not matched to a gene; V was cut back by 1 base and J by 7 bases. This CDR3 reads CASSQGDRGPGYTF. CDR3 nucleotide sequence: TGTGCCAGCAGCCAAGGAGACAGGGGGCCTGGCTACACCTTC.

The CDR3 DNA reads TGTGCCAGCGGGCAGGAGAACACTGAAGCTTTCTTT. Translating it yields CASGQENTEAFF. The chain combines TRBV6-1 with TRBJ1-1; D call uncertain. V lost 8 bases and J 1 base, leaving 8 bases between the germline ends. The V gene's germline CDR1 is MNHNS and CDR2 SASEGT. The length of the CDR3 is 12 residues.

The rearrangement joins TRBV2 to TRBJ1-1; D remains unclear. CDR1 SNHLY and CDR2 FYNNEI come from the germline V gene. The length of the CDR3 is 13 residues. Trimming pared 10 bases from V and 8 bases from J, leaving 20 bases between. The CDR3 reads CAISNPGSTEAFF. CDR3 nucleotides: TGTGCCATCTCGAATCCGGGGAGCACCGAAGCTTTCTTT.

V gene TRBV20-1 combines with J gene TRBJ2-1, with 9 bases aligning to TRBD2. The CDR3 loop spans 13 amino acids. V shed 8 bases, J shed 4 bases, and the junction held 6 bases outside the gene matches. Germline CDR1 is DFQATT and CDR2 is SNEGSKA (reference sequence). The CDR3 DNA reads TGCAGTATAGCGGGGGACCAATACAATGAGCAGTTCTTC. Its protein is CSIAGDQYNEQFF.

This chain links TRBV6-1 with TRBJ2-5; 7 nucleotides match TRBD2. The ends lost 9 bases at V and 3 bases at J; junction bases unmatched: 7. The V gene's germline CDR1 is MNHNS and CDR2 SASEGT. The CDR3 is 13 residues long. CDR3 bases: TGTGCCAGTGGGACTAACACTGAAGAGACCCAGTACTTC. Amino acid sequence: CASGTNTEETQYF.

This chain joins TRBV29-1 and TRBJ1-2; D unresolved. Looked up from germline, CDR1 is SQVTM and CDR2 is ANQGSEA. CDR3 length equals 15 residues. V lost 1 base to trimming and J lost 8 bases, with 20 bases between them. DNA of the CDR3: TGCAGCGTTGAAGCTCGGCCAGGTACATTAGAGGGCTACACCTTC. It translates to CSVEARPGTLEGYTF.

The V gene is TRBV7-9, the J gene TRBJ2-3, with a possible D match to TRBD1 (6 bases). The V end was cut by 5 bases, the J end by 0 bases, with 18 bases between. CDR3 length: 17 amino acids. CDR1 and CDR2 (germline): SEHNR, FQNEAQ (reference sequence). CDR3 sequence: CASSGRRQETSTDTQYF. CDR3 coding DNA: TGTGCCAGCAGCGGAAGAAGACAGGAGACTAGCACAGATACGCAGTATTTT.

The chain couples TRBV28 to TRBJ2-1, with D maybe TRBD2 (5 bases). Per germline, CDR1 MDHEN and CDR2 SYDVKM. The CDR3 totals 17 residues. Trimming took off 1 base at V and 0 bases at J, with 13 bases between the two ends. The CDR3 region is CASSLLASTSSYNEQFF. Written as DNA, the CDR3 is TGTGCCAGCAGTTTATTAGCTAGCACGTCCTCCTACAATGAGCAGTTCTTC.

The gene calls are TRBV7-2 and TRBJ2-5; no clear D. The V end lost 5 bases, the J end lost 2 bases, and 6 bases lay between the germline ends. The CDR3 spans 12 residues. Germline V gene sequence: CDR1 SGHTA, CDR2 FQGNSA. CDR3 sequence reads: CASSIVQETQYF. As DNA, the CDR3 is TGTGCCAGCAGCATAGTACAAGAGACCCAGTACTTC. The full variable domain, rest sourced from reference TRBV7-2 and TRBJ2-5, is GAGVSQSPSNKVTEKGKDVELRCDPISGHTALYWYRQSLGQGLEFLIYFQGNSAPDKSGLPSDRFSAERTGGSVSTLTIQRTQQEDSAVYLCASSIVQETQYFGPGTRLLVL.

This clonotype was picked up one time. V is TRBV11-2 and J is TRBJ2-3; 8 nucleotides align to TRBD1. There are 18 residues in the CDR3. CDR1 is SGHAT and CDR2 is FQNNGV in the germline V gene. V gave up 5 bases and J gave up 0 bases; unmatched junction bases: 13. CDR3 sequence: CASSNGRGPSTSTDTQYF. The CDR3 coding sequence is TGTGCCAGCAGCAACGGCAGGGGGCCGTCTACTAGCACAGATACGCAGTATTTT.

In this sample, this clonotype turned up a few times. The rearrangement joins TRBV29-1 to TRBJ2-7; D gene uncertain. The ends were cut back, 3 bases at V and 0 bases at J, with 9 bases in the middle. There are 13 residues in the CDR3. Germline CDR1 SQVTM, CDR2 ANQGSEA. The CDR3 sequence is CSVDDPSSYEQYF. The CDR3 nucleotides are TGCAGCGTTGACGACCCGAGCTCCTACGAGCAGTACTTC.

This chain connects TRBV2 to TRBJ2-5; 12 positions agree with TRBD2. The DNA matches TRBJ2-7 better at its end, which makes the J call doubtful. The CDR3 has 15 residues. Germline V lookup: CDR1 SNHLY, CDR2 FYNNEI. This CDR3 reads CARQEGLAGIDEQYF. The CDR3 DNA is TGTGCCCGTCAAGAAGGACTAGCGGGAATTGACGAGCAGTACTTC.

V is TRBV7-9 and J is TRBJ2-4, with D perhaps matching TRBD2 (6 bases). V lost 5 bases, J lost 8 bases, and 10 bases lay in between. There are 12 residues in the CDR3. Germline CDR1 SEHNR, CDR2 FQNEAQ (reference sequence). CDR3 in DNA: TGTGCCAGCAGCCCCCCGGGGGACATTCAGTACTTC. It encodes CASSPPGDIQYF.

This clonotype was observed many times. CDR3 sequence reads: CASSQDFPYF. Here the CDR3 DNA reads TGCGCCAGCAGCCAAGATTTCCCGTACTTC. The chain links TRBV4-1 to TRBJ2-7; unclear D gene. Deletions cut 0 bases from V and 12 bases from J, with 6 bases between. Germline CDR1 reads MGHRA; CDR2 reads YSYEKL. This CDR3 has 10 amino acids.

This chain uses TRBV7-2 with TRBJ2-1; D is ambiguous. The CDR3 spans 15 residues. V was pared by 2 bases and J by 0 bases, with 8 bases between. In germline, CDR1 is SGHTA, CDR2 FQGNSA. The CDR3 here is CASSLSPSSYNEQFF. The CDR3 DNA follows: TGTGCCAGCAGCTTATCCCCTAGCTCCTACAATGAGCAGTTCTTC.